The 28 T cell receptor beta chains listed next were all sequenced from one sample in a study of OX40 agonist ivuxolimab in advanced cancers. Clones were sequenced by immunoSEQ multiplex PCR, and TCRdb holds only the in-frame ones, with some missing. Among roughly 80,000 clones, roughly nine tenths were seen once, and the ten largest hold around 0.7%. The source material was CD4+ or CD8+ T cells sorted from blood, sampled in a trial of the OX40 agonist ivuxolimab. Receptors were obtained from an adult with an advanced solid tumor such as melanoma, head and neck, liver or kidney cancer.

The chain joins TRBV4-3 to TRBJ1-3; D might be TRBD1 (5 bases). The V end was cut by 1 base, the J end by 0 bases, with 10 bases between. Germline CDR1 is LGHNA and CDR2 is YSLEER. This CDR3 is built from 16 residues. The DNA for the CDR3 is TGCGCCAGCAGCCAAGGGGGGACGAACTCTGGAAACACCATATATTTT. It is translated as CASSQGGTNSGNTIYF.

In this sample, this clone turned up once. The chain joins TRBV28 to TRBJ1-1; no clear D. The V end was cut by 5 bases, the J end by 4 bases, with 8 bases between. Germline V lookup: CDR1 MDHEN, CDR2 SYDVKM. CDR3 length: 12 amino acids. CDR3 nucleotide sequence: TGTGCCAGCAGTCTGACCCCCACTGAAGCTTTCTTT. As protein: CASSLTPTEAFF.

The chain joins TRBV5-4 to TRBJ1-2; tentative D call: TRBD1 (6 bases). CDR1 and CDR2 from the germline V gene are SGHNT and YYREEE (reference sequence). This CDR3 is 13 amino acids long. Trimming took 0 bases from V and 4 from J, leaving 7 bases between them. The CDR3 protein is CASSLGQVYGYTF. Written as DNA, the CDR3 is TGTGCCAGCAGCTTGGGACAGGTCTATGGCTACACCTTC.

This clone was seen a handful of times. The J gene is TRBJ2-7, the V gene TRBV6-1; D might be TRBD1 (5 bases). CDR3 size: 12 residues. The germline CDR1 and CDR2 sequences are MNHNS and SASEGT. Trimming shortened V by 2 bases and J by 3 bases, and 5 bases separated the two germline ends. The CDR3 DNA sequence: TGTGCCAGCAGTGAACAGGGCTACGAGCAGTACTTC. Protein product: CASSEQGYEQYF.

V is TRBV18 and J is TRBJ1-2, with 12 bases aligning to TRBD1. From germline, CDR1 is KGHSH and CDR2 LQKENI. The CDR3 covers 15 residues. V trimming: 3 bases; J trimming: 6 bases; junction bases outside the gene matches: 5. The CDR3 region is CASSPGQGASDGYTF. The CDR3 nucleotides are TGTGCCAGCTCACCGGGACAGGGGGCAAGCGATGGCTACACCTTC.

CDR3 nucleotide sequence: TGTGCCAGCAGCCTGCAGGGCAGTGATGAAAAACTGTTTTTT. Residues: CASSLQGSDEKLFF. The V gene is TRBV7-6, the J gene TRBJ1-4; possibly TRBD1 for D (5 bases). V was pared by 5 bases and J by 6 bases, with 13 bases between. CDR1 and CDR2 (germline): SGHVS, FNYEAQ. The CDR3 contains 14 residues.

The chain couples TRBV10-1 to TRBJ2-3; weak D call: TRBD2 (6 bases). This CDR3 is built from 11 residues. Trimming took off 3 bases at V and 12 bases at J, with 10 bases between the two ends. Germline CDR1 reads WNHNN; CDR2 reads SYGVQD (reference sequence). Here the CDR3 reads CASSDGGIQYF. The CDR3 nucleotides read TGCGCCAGCAGTGATGGCGGGATCCAGTATTTT.

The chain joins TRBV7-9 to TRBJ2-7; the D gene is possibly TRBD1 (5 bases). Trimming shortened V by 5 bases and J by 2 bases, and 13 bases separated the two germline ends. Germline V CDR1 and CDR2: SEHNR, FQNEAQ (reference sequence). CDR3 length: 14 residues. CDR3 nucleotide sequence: TGTGCCAGCAGCCCAAGGACATCTGCCTACGAGCAGTACTTC. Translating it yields CASSPRTSAYEQYF. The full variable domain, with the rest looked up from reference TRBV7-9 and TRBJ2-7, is DTGVSQNPRHKITKRGQNVTFRCDPISEHNRLYWYRQTLGQGPEFLTYFQNEAQLEKSRLLSDRFSAERPKGSFSTLEIQRTEQGDSAMYLCASSPRTSAYEQYFGPGTRLTVT.

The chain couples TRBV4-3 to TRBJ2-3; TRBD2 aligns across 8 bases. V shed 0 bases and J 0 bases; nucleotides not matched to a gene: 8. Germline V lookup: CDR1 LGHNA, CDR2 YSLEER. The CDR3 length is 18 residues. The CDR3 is CASSQDRGGPRSTDTQYF. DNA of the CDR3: TGCGCCAGCAGCCAAGATCGGGGGGGCCCCCGTAGCACAGATACGCAGTATTTT.

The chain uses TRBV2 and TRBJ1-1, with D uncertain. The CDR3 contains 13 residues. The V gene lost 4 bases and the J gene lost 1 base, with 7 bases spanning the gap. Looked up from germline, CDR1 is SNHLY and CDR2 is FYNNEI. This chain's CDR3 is CASSVPGNTEAFF. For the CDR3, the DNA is TGTGCCAGCAGTGTCCCGGGGAACACTGAAGCTTTCTTT.

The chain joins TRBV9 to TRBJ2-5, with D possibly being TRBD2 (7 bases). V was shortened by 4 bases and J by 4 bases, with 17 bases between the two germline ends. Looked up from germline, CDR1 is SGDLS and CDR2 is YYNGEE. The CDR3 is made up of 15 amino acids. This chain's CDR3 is CASSPNGGAVETQYF. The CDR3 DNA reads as TGTGCCAGCAGCCCCAATGGGGGGGCCGTAGAGACCCAGTACTTC.

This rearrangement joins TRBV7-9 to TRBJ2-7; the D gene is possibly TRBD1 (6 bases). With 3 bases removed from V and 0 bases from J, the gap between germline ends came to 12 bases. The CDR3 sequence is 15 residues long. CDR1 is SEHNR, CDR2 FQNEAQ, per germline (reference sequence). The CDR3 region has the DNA TGTGCCAGCAGCTTCGGACAGCTTCTCTCCTACGAGCAGTACTTC. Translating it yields CASSFGQLLSYEQYF.

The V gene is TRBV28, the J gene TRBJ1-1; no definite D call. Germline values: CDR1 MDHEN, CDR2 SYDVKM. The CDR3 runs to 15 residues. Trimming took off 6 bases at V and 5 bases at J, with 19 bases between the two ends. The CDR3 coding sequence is TGTGCCAGCAGCACTCCTCGGAGTAACCCAACTGAAGCTTTCTTT. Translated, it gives CASSTPRSNPTEAFF.

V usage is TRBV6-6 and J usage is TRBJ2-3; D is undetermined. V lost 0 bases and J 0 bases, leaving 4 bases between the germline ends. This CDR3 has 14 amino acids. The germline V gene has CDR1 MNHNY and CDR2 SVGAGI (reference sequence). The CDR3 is CASSYSASTDTQYF. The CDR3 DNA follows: TGTGCCAGCAGTTACTCTGCCAGCACAGATACGCAGTATTTT.

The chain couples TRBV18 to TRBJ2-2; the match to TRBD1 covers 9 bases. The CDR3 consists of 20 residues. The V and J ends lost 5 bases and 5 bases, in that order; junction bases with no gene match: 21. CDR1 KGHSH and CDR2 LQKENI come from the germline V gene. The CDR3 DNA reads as TGTGCCAGCTCATCCTCCGGGACAGGGATCGGGATCGGGAGGACCGGGGAGCTGTTTTTT. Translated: CASSSSGTGIGIGRTGELFF.

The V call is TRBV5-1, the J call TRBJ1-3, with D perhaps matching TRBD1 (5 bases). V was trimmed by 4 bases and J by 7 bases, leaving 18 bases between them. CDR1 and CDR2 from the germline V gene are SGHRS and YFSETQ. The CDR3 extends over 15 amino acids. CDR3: CASSPGGAGGNTIYF. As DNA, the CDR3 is TGCGCCAGCAGCCCGGGTGGAGCTGGGGGGAACACCATATATTTT.

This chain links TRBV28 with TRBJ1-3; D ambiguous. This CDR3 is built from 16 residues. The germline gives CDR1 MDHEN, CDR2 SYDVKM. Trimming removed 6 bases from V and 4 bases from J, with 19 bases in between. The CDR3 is CASSPLPRGGGNTIYF. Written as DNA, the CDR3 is TGTGCCAGCAGCCCGCTCCCTCGGGGAGGAGGAAACACCATATATTTT. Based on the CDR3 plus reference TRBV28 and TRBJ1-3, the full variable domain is DVKVTQSSRYLVKRTGEKVFLECVQDMDHENMFWYRQDPGLGLRLIYFSYDVKMKEKGDIPEGYSVSREKKERFSLILESASTNQTSMYLCASSPLPRGGGNTIYFGEGSWLTVV.

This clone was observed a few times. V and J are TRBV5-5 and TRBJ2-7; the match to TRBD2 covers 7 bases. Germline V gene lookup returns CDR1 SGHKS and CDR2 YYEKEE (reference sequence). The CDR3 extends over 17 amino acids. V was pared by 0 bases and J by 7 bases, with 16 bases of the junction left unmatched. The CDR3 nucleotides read TGTGCCAGCAGCTTGGCCGGGGGAGGAGGGAGGGCCCGGGAGCAGTACTTC. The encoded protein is CASSLAGGGGRAREQYF.

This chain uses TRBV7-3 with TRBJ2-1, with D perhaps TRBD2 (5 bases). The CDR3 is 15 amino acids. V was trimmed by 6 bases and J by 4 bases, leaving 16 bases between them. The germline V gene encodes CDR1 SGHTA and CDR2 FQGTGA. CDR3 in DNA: TGTGCCAGCAGTGGAATGGCGGGCCAGTACAATGAGCAGTTCTTC. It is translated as CASSGMAGQYNEQFF.

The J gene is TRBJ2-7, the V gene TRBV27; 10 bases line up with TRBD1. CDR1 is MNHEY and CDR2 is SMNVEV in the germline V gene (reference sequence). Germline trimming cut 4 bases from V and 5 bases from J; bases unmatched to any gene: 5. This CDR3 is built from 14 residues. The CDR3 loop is CASSSRDRGNEQYF. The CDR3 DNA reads TGTGCCAGCAGTTCCCGGGACAGGGGAAACGAGCAGTACTTC.

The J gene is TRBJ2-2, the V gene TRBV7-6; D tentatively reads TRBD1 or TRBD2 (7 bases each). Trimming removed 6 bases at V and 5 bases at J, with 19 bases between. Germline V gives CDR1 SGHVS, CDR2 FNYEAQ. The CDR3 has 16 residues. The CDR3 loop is CASRHFGRGRTGELFF. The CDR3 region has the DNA TGTGCCAGCAGACATTTTGGGAGGGGGCGGACCGGGGAGCTGTTTTTT. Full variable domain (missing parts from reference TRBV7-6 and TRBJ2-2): GAGVSQSPRYKVTKRGQDVALRCDPISGHVSLYWYRQALGQGPEFLTYFNYEAQQDKSGLPNDRFSAERPEGSISTLTIQRTEQRDSAMYRCASRHFGRGRTGELFFGEGSRLTVL.

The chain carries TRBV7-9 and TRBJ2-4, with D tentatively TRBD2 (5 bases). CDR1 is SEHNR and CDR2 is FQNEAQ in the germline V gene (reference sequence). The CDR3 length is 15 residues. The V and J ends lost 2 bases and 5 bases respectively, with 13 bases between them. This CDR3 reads CASSLIGNNQNIQYF. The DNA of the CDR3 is TGTGCCAGCAGCTTAATCGGGAATAACCAAAACATTCAGTACTTC.

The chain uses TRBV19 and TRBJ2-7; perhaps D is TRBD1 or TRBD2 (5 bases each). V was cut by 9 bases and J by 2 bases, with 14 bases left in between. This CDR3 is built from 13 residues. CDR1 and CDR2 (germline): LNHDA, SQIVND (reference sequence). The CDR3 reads CASRQRPTYEQYF. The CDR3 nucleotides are TGTGCCAGCCGACAGCGGCCGACCTACGAGCAGTACTTC. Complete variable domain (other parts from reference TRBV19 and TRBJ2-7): DGGITQSPKYLFRKEGQNVTLSCEQNLNHDAMYWYRQDPGQGLRLIYYSQIVNDFQKGDIAEGYSVSREKKESFPLTVTSAQKNPTAFYLCASRQRPTYEQYFGPGTRLTVT.

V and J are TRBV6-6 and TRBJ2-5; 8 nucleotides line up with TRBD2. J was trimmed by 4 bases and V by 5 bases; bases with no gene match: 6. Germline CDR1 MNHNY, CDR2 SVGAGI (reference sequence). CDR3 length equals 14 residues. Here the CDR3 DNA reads TGTGCCAGCAGTCCAGCGGGAGTTGGAGAGACCCAGTACTTC. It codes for CASSPAGVGETQYF.

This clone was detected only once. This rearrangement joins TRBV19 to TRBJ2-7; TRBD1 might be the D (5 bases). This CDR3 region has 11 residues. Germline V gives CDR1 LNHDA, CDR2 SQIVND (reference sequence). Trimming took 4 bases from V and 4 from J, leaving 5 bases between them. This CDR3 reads CASSTGYEQYF. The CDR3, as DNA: TGTGCCAGTAGTACAGGGTACGAGCAGTACTTC.

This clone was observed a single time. The CDR3 region has the DNA TGTGCCATCAGTGAAACTAGCGGGATCTACGAGCAGTACTTC. Translating it yields CAISETSGIYEQYF. V gene TRBV10-3 combines with J gene TRBJ2-7, with 10 bases fitting TRBD2. J lost 3 bases, V lost 3 bases, and 2 bases had no gene match. CDR1 ENHRY and CDR2 SYGVKD come from the germline V gene. The CDR3 contains 14 residues.

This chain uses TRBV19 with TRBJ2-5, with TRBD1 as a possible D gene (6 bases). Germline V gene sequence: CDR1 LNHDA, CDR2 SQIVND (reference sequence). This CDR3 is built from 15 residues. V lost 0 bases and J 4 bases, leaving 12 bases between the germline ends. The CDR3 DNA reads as TGTGCCAGTAGTATAGATGGGGGCTCGGGAGAGACCCAGTACTTC. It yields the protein CASSIDGGSGETQYF.

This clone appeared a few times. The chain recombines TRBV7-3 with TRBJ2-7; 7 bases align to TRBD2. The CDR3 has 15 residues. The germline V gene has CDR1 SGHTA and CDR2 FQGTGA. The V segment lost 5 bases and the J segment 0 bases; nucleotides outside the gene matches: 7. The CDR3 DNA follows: TGTGCCAGCAGCCAGTCCAGCGGGAACTCCTACGAGCAGTACTTC. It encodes CASSQSSGNSYEQYF.